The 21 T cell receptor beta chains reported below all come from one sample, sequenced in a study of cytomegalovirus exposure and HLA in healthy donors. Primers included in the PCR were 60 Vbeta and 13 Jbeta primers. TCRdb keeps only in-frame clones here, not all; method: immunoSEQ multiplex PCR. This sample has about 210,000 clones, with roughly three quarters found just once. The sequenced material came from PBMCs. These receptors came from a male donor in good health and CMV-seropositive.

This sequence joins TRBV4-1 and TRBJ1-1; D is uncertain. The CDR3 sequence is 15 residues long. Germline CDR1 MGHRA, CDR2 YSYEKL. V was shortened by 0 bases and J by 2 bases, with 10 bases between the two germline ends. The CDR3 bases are TGCGCCAGCAGCCAAGAATACAGATCCAACACTGAAGCTTTCTTT. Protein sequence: CASSQEYRSNTEAFF.

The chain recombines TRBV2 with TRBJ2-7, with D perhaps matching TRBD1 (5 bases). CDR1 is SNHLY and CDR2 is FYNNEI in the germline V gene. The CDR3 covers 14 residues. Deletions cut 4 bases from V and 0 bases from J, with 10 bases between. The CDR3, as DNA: TGTGCCAGCAGTGTTATAGGGGACTCCTACGAGCAGTACTTC. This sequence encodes CASSVIGDSYEQYF.

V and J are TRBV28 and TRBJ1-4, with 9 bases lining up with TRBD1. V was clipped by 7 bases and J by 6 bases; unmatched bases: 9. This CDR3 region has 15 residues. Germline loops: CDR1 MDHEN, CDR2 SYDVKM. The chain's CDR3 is CASTEPGQGYEKLFF. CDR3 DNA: TGTGCCAGCACCGAACCGGGACAGGGATATGAAAAACTGTTTTTT.

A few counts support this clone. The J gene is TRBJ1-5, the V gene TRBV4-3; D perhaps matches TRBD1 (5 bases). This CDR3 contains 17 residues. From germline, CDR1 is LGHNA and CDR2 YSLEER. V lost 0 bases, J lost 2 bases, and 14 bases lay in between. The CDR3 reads CASSQDLAGGGNQPQHF. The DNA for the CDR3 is TGCGCCAGCAGCCAAGATCTAGCGGGGGGAGGCAATCAGCCCCAGCATTTT.

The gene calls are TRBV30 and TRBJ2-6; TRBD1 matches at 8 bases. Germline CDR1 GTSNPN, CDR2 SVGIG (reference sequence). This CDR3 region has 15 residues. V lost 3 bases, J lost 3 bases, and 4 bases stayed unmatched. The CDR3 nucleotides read TGTGCCTGGAGGGACAGGGTAGTTGGGGCCAACGTCCTGACTTTC. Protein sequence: CAWRDRVVGANVLTF.

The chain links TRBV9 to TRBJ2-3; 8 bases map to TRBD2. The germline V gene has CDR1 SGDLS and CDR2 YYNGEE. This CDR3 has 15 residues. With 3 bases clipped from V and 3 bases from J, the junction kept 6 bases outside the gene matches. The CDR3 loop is CASSGVGGGTDTQYF. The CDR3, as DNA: TGTGCCAGCAGCGGCGTCGGCGGGGGGACAGATACGCAGTATTTT.

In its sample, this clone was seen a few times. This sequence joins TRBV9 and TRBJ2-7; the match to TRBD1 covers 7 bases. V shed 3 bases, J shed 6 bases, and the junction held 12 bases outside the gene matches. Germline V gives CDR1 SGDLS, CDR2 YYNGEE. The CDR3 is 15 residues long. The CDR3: CASSAKQTGSGEQYF. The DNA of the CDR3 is TGTGCCAGCAGCGCCAAACAGACAGGGTCGGGCGAGCAGTACTTC.

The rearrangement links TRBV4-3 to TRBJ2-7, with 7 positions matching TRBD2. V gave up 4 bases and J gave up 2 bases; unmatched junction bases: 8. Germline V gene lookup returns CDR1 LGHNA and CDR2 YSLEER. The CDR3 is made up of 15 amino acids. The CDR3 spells CASSPASGPTYEQYF. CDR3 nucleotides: TGCGCCAGCAGCCCCGCTAGCGGACCTACCTACGAGCAGTACTTC.

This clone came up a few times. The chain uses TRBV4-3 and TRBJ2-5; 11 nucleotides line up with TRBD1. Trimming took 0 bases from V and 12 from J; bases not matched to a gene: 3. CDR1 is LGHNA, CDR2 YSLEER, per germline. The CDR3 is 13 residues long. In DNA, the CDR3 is TGCGCCAGCAGCCAAGATAGGGACAGGGGGGAGTACTTC. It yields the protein CASSQDRDRGEYF.

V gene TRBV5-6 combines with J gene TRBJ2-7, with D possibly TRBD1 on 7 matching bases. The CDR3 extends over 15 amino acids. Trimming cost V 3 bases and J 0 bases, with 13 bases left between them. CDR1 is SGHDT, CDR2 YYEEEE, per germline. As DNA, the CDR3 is TGTGCCAGCAGCTCGGGGGACAGATTCTCCTACGAGCAGTACTTC. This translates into CASSSGDRFSYEQYF.

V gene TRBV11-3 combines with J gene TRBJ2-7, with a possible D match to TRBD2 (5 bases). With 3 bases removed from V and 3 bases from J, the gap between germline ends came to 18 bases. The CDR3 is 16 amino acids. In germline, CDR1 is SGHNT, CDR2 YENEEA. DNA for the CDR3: TGTGCCAGCAGCTTTGCAACGGGGTGGTCCCACTACGAGCAGTACTTC. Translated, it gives CASSFATGWSHYEQYF.

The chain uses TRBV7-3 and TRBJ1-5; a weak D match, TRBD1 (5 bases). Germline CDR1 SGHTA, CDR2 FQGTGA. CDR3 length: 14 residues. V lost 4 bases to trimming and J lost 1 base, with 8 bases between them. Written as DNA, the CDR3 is TGTGCCAGCAGCTCTCGACAGAGCAATCAGCCCCAGCATTTT. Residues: CASSSRQSNQPQHF.

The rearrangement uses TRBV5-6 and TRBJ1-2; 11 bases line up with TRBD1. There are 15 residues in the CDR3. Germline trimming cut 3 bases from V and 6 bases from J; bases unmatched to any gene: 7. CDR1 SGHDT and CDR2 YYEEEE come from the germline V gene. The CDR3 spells CASSSADRGPNGYTF. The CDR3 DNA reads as TGTGCCAGCAGCTCAGCGGACAGGGGGCCGAATGGCTACACCTTC. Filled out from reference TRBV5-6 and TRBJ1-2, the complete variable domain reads DAGVTQSPTHLIKTRGQQVTLRCSPKSGHDTVSWYQQALGQGPQFIFQYYEEEERQRGNFPDRFSGHQFPNYSSELNVNALLLGDSALYLCASSSADRGPNGYTFGSGTRLTVV.

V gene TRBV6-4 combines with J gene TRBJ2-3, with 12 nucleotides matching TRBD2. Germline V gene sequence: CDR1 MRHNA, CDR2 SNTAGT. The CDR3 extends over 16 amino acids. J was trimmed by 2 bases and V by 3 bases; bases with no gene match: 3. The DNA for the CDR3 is TGTGCCAGCAGTGAAGGACTAGCGGGGTACACAGATACGCAGTATTTT. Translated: CASSEGLAGYTDTQYF.

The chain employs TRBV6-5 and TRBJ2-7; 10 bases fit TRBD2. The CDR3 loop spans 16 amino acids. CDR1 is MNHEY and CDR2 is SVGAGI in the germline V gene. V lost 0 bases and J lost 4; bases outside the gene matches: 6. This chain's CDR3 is CASSYSLTSGPYEQYF. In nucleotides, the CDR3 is TGTGCCAGCAGTTACTCGTTGACTAGCGGGCCTTACGAGCAGTACTTC.

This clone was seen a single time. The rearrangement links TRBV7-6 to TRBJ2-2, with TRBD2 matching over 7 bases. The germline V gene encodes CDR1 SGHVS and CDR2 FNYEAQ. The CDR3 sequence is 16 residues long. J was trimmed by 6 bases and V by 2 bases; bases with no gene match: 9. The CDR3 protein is CASSLWGGGGAGELFF. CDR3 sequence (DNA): TGTGCCAGCAGCTTATGGGGGGGAGGAGGAGCCGGGGAGCTGTTTTTT.

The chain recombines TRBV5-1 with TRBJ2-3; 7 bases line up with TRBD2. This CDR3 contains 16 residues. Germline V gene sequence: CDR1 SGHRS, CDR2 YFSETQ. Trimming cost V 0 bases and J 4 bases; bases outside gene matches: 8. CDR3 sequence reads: CASSLGLGTTADTQYF. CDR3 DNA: TGCGCCAGCAGCTTGGGTCTAGGGACTACCGCAGATACGCAGTATTTT.

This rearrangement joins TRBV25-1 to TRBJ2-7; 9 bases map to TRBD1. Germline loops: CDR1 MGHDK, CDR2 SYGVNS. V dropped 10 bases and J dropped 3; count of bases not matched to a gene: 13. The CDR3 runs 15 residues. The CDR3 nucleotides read TGTGCCACCACCCTGGGGACAGGGAAAGGCTACGAGCAGTACTTC. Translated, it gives CATTLGTGKGYEQYF.

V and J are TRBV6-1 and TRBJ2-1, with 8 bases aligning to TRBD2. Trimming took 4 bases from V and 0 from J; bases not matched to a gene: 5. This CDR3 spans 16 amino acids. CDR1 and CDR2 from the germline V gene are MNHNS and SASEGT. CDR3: CASSGLAPSSYNEQFF. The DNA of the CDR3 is TGTGCCAGCAGTGGACTAGCGCCTAGCTCCTACAATGAGCAGTTCTTC.

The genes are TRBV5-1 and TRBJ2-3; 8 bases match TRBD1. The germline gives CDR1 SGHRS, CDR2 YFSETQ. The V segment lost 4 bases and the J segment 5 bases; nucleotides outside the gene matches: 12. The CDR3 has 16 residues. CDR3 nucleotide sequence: TGCGCCAGCAGCCACGAACAGGGACAGGTAGGAGATACGCAGTATTTT. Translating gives CASSHEQGQVGDTQYF.

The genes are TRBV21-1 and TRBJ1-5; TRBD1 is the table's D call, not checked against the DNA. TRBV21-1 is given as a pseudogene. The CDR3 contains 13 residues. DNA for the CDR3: TGTGCCAGCAGCAAAAGGGACAGTCCGCCCCAGCATTTT. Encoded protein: CASSKRDSPPQHF.